These T cell receptor beta chains were read from a single sample in a study of T-cell memory formation after mild COVID-19. TCRdb used MiXCR to reprocess the 5' RACE reads, holding one entry per CDR3 protein. The sample holds some 97,000 distinct CDR3 sequences, roughly 10% seen once. Sample: PBMCs or a T cell subset sorted from them (not recorded which). Receptors were obtained from a man aged 18 to 35 who had mild COVID-19 (a few samples of this study predate the infection). Cell type and time point are not known. The CDR3 runs from the conserved cysteine through the conserved F or W. D genes are given only for firm matches. A clone size is listed for some rows: how often the clone was seen (once, few, many), or a class if it is expanded.

d_gene: TRBD2; j_gene: TRBJ2-2; v_gene: TRBV12-3/TRBV12-4; abundance: few; CDR3nt: TGTGCCAGCAGTTTAGGGTCTAGCGGGACCGGGGAGCTGTTTTTT; CDR3aa: CASSLGSSGTGELFF
d_gene: TRBD1; j_gene: TRBJ2-5; v_gene: TRBV7-9; abundance: -; CDR3nt: TGTGCCAGCAGCTTAATGTCCAGCTCCGGACAGGGGCAAGAGACCCAGTACTTC; CDR3aa: CASSLMSSSGQGQETQYF
d_gene: -; j_gene: TRBJ2-6; v_gene: TRBV11-2; abundance: many; CDR3nt: TGTGCCAGCAGCTTAGATGAAGGGGACGGGGCCAACGTCCTGACTTTC; CDR3aa: CASSLDEGDGANVLTF
d_gene: TRBD1; j_gene: TRBJ2-3; v_gene: TRBV6-5; abundance: few; CDR3nt: TGTGCCAGCAGTTACTCCGGACAGGGCGGAACAGATACGCAGTATTTT; CDR3aa: CASSYSGQGGTDTQYF
d_gene: -; j_gene: TRBJ1-2; v_gene: TRBV7-2; abundance: few; CDR3nt: TGTGCCAGCAGCGAGAGGGCTTCTAACTATGGCTACACCTTC; CDR3aa: CASSERASNYGYTF
d_gene: TRBD2; j_gene: TRBJ2-3; v_gene: TRBV10-3; abundance: -; CDR3nt: TGTGCCATCAGTGACCTTAGCGGGGGATCAGATACGCAGTATTTT; CDR3aa: CAISDLSGGSDTQYF
d_gene: -; j_gene: TRBJ2-7; v_gene: TRBV27; abundance: -; CDR3nt: TGTGCCAGCAGTACAGGTCACGAGCAGTACTTC; CDR3aa: CASSTGHEQYF
d_gene: -; j_gene: TRBJ2-1; v_gene: TRBV4-1; abundance: few; CDR3nt: TGCGCCAGCAGCCAAGTCGAAGACAATGAGCAGTTCTTC; CDR3aa: CASSQVEDNEQFF
d_gene: -; j_gene: TRBJ2-3; v_gene: TRBV6-1; abundance: many; CDR3nt: TGTGCCAGCGGGGGGCTAGGCGCAGATACGCAGTATTTT; CDR3aa: CASGGLGADTQYF
d_gene: TRBD1; j_gene: TRBJ2-7; v_gene: TRBV6-2/TRBV6-3; abundance: -; CDR3nt: TGTGCCAGCAGCCCGGGACAGACCTACGAGCAGTACTTC; CDR3aa: CASSPGQTYEQYF
d_gene: TRBD1; j_gene: TRBJ1-1; v_gene: TRBV7-9; abundance: -; CDR3nt: TGTGCCAGCAGCTTTGGACAGGGGGGAGTTGAAGCTTTCTTT; CDR3aa: CASSFGQGGVEAFF
d_gene: -; j_gene: TRBJ2-5; v_gene: TRBV7-9; abundance: -; CDR3nt: TGTGCCAGCAGGGGTCCCCAGGAGTACTTC; CDR3aa: CASRGPQEYF
d_gene: -; j_gene: TRBJ2-1; v_gene: TRBV20-1; abundance: few; CDR3nt: TGCAGTGCTAGGACCCGCGGTGACCACTACAATGAGCAGTTCTTC; CDR3aa: CSARTRGDHYNEQFF
d_gene: -; j_gene: TRBJ2-1; v_gene: TRBV25-1; abundance: many; CDR3nt: TGTGCCAGCAGTGACAGGGGATACAATGAGCAGTTCTTC; CDR3aa: CASSDRGYNEQFF
d_gene: TRBD1; j_gene: TRBJ1-2; v_gene: TRBV20-1; abundance: few; CDR3nt: TGCAGTGCTAGGAACCGGGACAGGGGAGTTTATGGCTACACCTTC; CDR3aa: CSARNRDRGVYGYTF
d_gene: TRBD2; j_gene: TRBJ2-3; v_gene: TRBV11-2; abundance: few; CDR3nt: TGTGCCAGCAGTTCATCGGCTAGCGGGGGCCCCCCAGATACGCAGTATTTT; CDR3aa: CASSSSASGGPPDTQYF
d_gene: -; j_gene: TRBJ2-5; v_gene: TRBV7-7; abundance: many; CDR3nt: TGTGCCAGCAGCCCTACTAGCACTGGAGAGACCCAGTACTTC; CDR3aa: CASSPTSTGETQYF
d_gene: TRBD1; j_gene: TRBJ2-2; v_gene: TRBV15; abundance: many; CDR3nt: TGTGCCACCAGCAGGGTGGTGACAGGGGGCACCGGGGAGCTGTTTTTT; CDR3aa: CATSRVVTGGTGELFF
d_gene: TRBD1; j_gene: TRBJ2-7; v_gene: TRBV5-1; abundance: few; CDR3nt: TGCGCCAGCAGCACCGGGACAGGGGCCTACGAGCAGTACTTC; CDR3aa: CASSTGTGAYEQYF
d_gene: TRBD1; j_gene: TRBJ1-2; v_gene: TRBV29-1; abundance: many; CDR3nt: TGCAGCGTTGTGGGGGGACAGGGGGGTCGTGGCTACACCTTC; CDR3aa: CSVVGGQGGRGYTF
d_gene: TRBD1; j_gene: TRBJ1-2; v_gene: TRBV6-5; abundance: -; CDR3nt: TGTGCCAGCAGTTACTCGGCAGGGGGCCCTCTCTATGGCTACACCTTC; CDR3aa: CASSYSAGGPLYGYTF
d_gene: -; j_gene: TRBJ1-4; v_gene: TRBV15; abundance: few; CDR3nt: TGTGCCACCAGCAGGACTACAGGAGCAACTAATGAAAAACTGTTTTTT; CDR3aa: CATSRTTGATNEKLFF
d_gene: -; j_gene: TRBJ2-7; v_gene: TRBV13; abundance: few; CDR3nt: TGTGCCAGCAGCTTAGGCCTCCGGCAGGGATACGAGCAGTACTTC; CDR3aa: CASSLGLRQGYEQYF
d_gene: -; j_gene: TRBJ2-1; v_gene: TRBV11-2; abundance: many; CDR3nt: TGTGCCAGCAGCTCCTCATGGGGCACCAACGGCCTCAATGAGCAGTTCTTC; CDR3aa: CASSSSWGTNGLNEQFF
d_gene: -; j_gene: TRBJ2-6; v_gene: TRBV5-1; abundance: few; CDR3nt: TGCGCCAGCAGCCCGCGTGGGGGGTATGACCTGACTTTC; CDR3aa: CASSPRGGYDLTF
d_gene: -; j_gene: TRBJ2-3; v_gene: TRBV6-1; abundance: few; CDR3nt: TGTGCCAGCAGTGACGGGCAGGCCCACACAGATACGCAGTATTTT; CDR3aa: CASSDGQAHTDTQYF
d_gene: -; j_gene: TRBJ1-1; v_gene: TRBV6-2/TRBV6-3; abundance: few; CDR3nt: TGTGCCAGCAGTTATGCGGGTTGGTACACTGAAGCTTTCTTT; CDR3aa: CASSYAGWYTEAFF
d_gene: TRBD1; j_gene: TRBJ1-1; v_gene: TRBV9; abundance: -; CDR3nt: TGTGCCAGCAGCGTAGGTGGGACAGGGGGGACTGAAGCTTTCTTT; CDR3aa: CASSVGGTGGTEAFF
d_gene: -; j_gene: TRBJ1-5; v_gene: TRBV21-1; abundance: many; CDR3nt: -; CDR3aa: CASWADGNQPQHF
d_gene: -; j_gene: TRBJ2-1; v_gene: TRBV7-3; abundance: many; CDR3nt: TGTGCCAGCAGCTCCGCGGGGCTAGCCCACAATGAGCAGTTCTTC; CDR3aa: CASSSAGLAHNEQFF
d_gene: -; j_gene: TRBJ2-1; v_gene: TRBV5-6; abundance: few; CDR3nt: TGTGCCAGCAGCTTGACAGGGATTCGGAATGAGCAGTTCTTC; CDR3aa: CASSLTGIRNEQFF
d_gene: -; j_gene: TRBJ2-1; v_gene: TRBV6-2/TRBV6-3; abundance: -; CDR3nt: TGTGCCAGCAGTTACGCCTCCCTCGGGTCCTACAATGAGCAGTTCTTC; CDR3aa: CASSYASLGSYNEQFF